This TCR beta chain is from a study of beta chain features in type 1 diabetes. Overall study results and limits: Lower insertion and higher deletion counts appeared at VDJ junctions in type 1 diabetes patients. A moderate, significant TCRB CDR3 shortening appeared in type 1 diabetes across four CD4+ subsets. Using cDNA template may skew counts toward highly expressing activated cells.

In the case of this clone: Its antigen is still unknown.

The purity of all sorted populations exceeded 98%. Trimming left V 1 base short and J 4 bases short, with 16 bases between. From germline, CDR1 is SGHTA and CDR2 FQGNSA. This CDR3 has 16 amino acids. Reverse transcribing all isolated RNA meant expressed TCRB transcripts were sequenced. Clones were sequenced by immunoSEQ multiplex PCR, and TCRdb holds only the in-frame ones, with some missing. The data show 200,000 to 250,000 clones, 27% seen once. V and J are TRBV7-2 and TRBJ2-5; the D gene is possibly TRBD1 (5 bases). This receptor was obtained from a young man in good health. Material for sequencing was central memory CD4+ T cells from blood. The DNA of the CDR3 is TGTGCCAGCAGCTTAGATCAGGGTTCACGTTCAGAGACCCAGTACTTC. This translates into CASSLDQGSRSETQYF. Based on the CDR3 plus reference TRBV7-2 and TRBJ2-5, the full variable domain is GAGVSQSPSNKVTEKGKDVELRCDPISGHTALYWYRQSLGQGLEFLIYFQGNSAPDKSGLPSDRFSAERTGGSVSTLTIQRTQQEDSAVYLCASSLDQGSRSETQYFGPGTRLLVL.